The rows below give T cell receptor beta chains drawn from one sample of a study of CD8 T cells in acute hepatitis C reinfection. Data came from immunoSEQ multiplex PCR; TCRdb stores just in-frame clones and leaves some out. The profile covers tens of thousands of clones, with more than 75% appearing a single time and 0.5% taken by the ten largest. The sample comprised naive CD8+ T cells from PBMCs. These receptors all stem from a man younger than 45 with chronic hepatitis C. Each CDR3 is given with its conserved first and last residue. The D gene is left open where the match is weak. Expanded clones get a size class; other rows say once, few or many, or leave the size out.

v_gene: TRBV7-9; d_gene: -; j_gene: TRBJ2-7; abundance: -; CDR3nt: TGTGCCAGCAGCCACCCTAGGGTGCCGGGGGACTACGAGCAGTACTTC; CDR3aa: CASSHPRVPGDYEQYF
v_gene: TRBV19; d_gene: -; j_gene: TRBJ1-2; abundance: -; CDR3nt: TGTGCCAGTAGTATAAGTGCGCCCTCGCTCTATGGCTACACCTTC; CDR3aa: CASSISAPSLYGYTF
v_gene: TRBV27; d_gene: -; j_gene: TRBJ1-5; abundance: -; CDR3nt: TGTGCCAGCAGTTTTGCGGGGTCTCATCAACCCCAGCATTTT; CDR3aa: CASSFAGSHQPQHF
v_gene: TRBV6-4; d_gene: TRBD1; j_gene: TRBJ2-1; abundance: -; CDR3nt: TGTGCCAGCAGCTACTTGGGGACAGGGGTCTACAATGAGCAGTTCTTC; CDR3aa: CASSYLGTGVYNEQFF
v_gene: TRBV4-1; d_gene: TRBD1; j_gene: TRBJ2-1; abundance: -; CDR3nt: TGCGCCAGCAGCCATTTGGACAGGGGGGTCGATGAGCAGTTCTTC; CDR3aa: CASSHLDRGVDEQFF
v_gene: TRBV11-2; d_gene: TRBD1; j_gene: TRBJ1-6; abundance: -; CDR3nt: TGTGCCAGCAGCTTAGCCCCTCAGACCGGGACAGGGTTGTCCACCCTCCACTTT; CDR3aa: CASSLAPQTGTGLSTLHF
v_gene: TRBV27; d_gene: -; j_gene: TRBJ1-2; abundance: -; CDR3nt: TGTGCCAGCAGGTTGGGGGTGGGAGTAAATGGCTACACCTTC; CDR3aa: CASRLGVGVNGYTF
v_gene: TRBV5-4; d_gene: TRBD1; j_gene: TRBJ1-4; abundance: -; CDR3nt: TGTGCCAGCAGCTTGACAGGGGAAGAAAAACTGTTTTTT; CDR3aa: CASSLTGEEKLFF
v_gene: TRBV4-1; d_gene: -; j_gene: TRBJ2-7; abundance: -; CDR3nt: TGCGCCAGCAGCCAAGAACTGGGCGCGGCTTCCTACGAGCAGTACTTC; CDR3aa: CASSQELGAASYEQYF
v_gene: TRBV6-1; d_gene: -; j_gene: TRBJ1-5; abundance: few; CDR3nt: TGTGCCAGCAGTGAAGGACACTATAGCAATCAGCCCCAGCATTTT; CDR3aa: CASSEGHYSNQPQHF
v_gene: TRBV19; d_gene: -; j_gene: TRBJ1-5; abundance: few; CDR3nt: TGTGCCACCCAGGGGATAAAGTCCCAGCATTTT; CDR3aa: CATQGIKSQHF
v_gene: TRBV5-6; d_gene: -; j_gene: TRBJ2-3; abundance: -; CDR3nt: TGTGCCAGCAGCTTGTCCCCAGGCACAGATACGCAGTATTTT; CDR3aa: CASSLSPGTDTQYF
v_gene: TRBV4-1; d_gene: -; j_gene: TRBJ2-7; abundance: -; CDR3nt: TGCGCCAGCAGCCCTTTAGAATTAGGCCAGGGCGAGCAGTACTTC; CDR3aa: CASSPLELGQGEQYF
v_gene: TRBV5-5; d_gene: -; j_gene: TRBJ2-7; abundance: -; CDR3nt: TGTGCCAGCAGCTTCAACCCCTCTACCTACGAGCAGTACTTC; CDR3aa: CASSFNPSTYEQYF
v_gene: TRBV20-1; d_gene: TRBD1; j_gene: TRBJ2-7; abundance: -; CDR3nt: TGCAGTGCAAAGACAGGGTACGAGCAGTACTTC; CDR3aa: CSAKTGYEQYF
v_gene: TRBV7-2; d_gene: TRBD2; j_gene: TRBJ2-7; abundance: -; CDR3nt: TGTGCCAGCAGCCAAACCCTAAGTAGCGGGGCCGAGCAGTACTTC; CDR3aa: CASSQTLSSGAEQYF
v_gene: TRBV2; d_gene: -; j_gene: TRBJ2-7; abundance: -; CDR3nt: TGTGCCAGCAGTGGGTTCTCCTACGAGCAGTACTTC; CDR3aa: CASSGFSYEQYF
v_gene: TRBV10-3; d_gene: TRBD2; j_gene: TRBJ2-1; abundance: -; CDR3nt: TGTGCCATCAGGGAAAACGGGGGGGAGCAGTTCTTC; CDR3aa: CAIRENGGEQFF
v_gene: TRBV28; d_gene: -; j_gene: TRBJ1-2; abundance: -; CDR3nt: TGTGCCAGCAGTTTCGGGGGTGGCTATGGCTACACCTTC; CDR3aa: CASSFGGGYGYTF
v_gene: TRBV27; d_gene: TRBD1; j_gene: TRBJ1-5; abundance: few; CDR3nt: TGTGCCAGCAGTTTCAGGGGGAGTCAGCCCCAGCATTTT; CDR3aa: CASSFRGSQPQHF
v_gene: TRBV19; d_gene: -; j_gene: TRBJ1-1; abundance: -; CDR3nt: TGTGCCAGTAGATTAGGGAACACTGAAGCTTTCTTT; CDR3aa: CASRLGNTEAFF
v_gene: TRBV10-3; d_gene: -; j_gene: TRBJ2-7; abundance: -; CDR3nt: TGTGCCATCAGTGACGATGTGTACGAGCAGTACTTC; CDR3aa: CAISDDVYEQYF
v_gene: TRBV5-1; d_gene: TRBD1; j_gene: TRBJ1-1; abundance: -; CDR3nt: TGCGCCAGCAGCTTGGGGACAGGGGTAGGGATGAACACTGAAGCTTTCTTT; CDR3aa: CASSLGTGVGMNTEAFF
v_gene: TRBV28; d_gene: -; j_gene: TRBJ2-7; abundance: -; CDR3nt: TGTGCCAGCAGTTCTAGGGACTTACCTTTGGAGCAGTACTTC; CDR3aa: CASSSRDLPLEQYF
v_gene: TRBV5-5; d_gene: TRBD2; j_gene: TRBJ2-2; abundance: -; CDR3nt: TGTGCCAGCAGCTTGAGCGGGAGCGGGGAGCTGTTTTTT; CDR3aa: CASSLSGSGELFF
v_gene: TRBV28; d_gene: -; j_gene: TRBJ2-2; abundance: -; CDR3nt: TGTGCCAGCAGTTTTCTTGGGGAGAACACCGGGGAGCTGTTTTTT; CDR3aa: CASSFLGENTGELFF
v_gene: TRBV9; d_gene: -; j_gene: TRBJ1-2; abundance: -; CDR3nt: TGTGCCAGCAGCGTAAGTGCGGAAGGATGGGATGGCTACACCTTC; CDR3aa: CASSVSAEGWDGYTF
v_gene: TRBV4-1; d_gene: TRBD1; j_gene: TRBJ1-1; abundance: -; CDR3nt: TGCGCCAGCAGCGAAACAGGGGGCGGGTACACTGAAGCTTTCTTT; CDR3aa: CASSETGGGYTEAFF
v_gene: TRBV9; d_gene: TRBD1; j_gene: TRBJ1-2; abundance: -; CDR3nt: TGTGCCAGCAGTGCTACAGGGGCTAACTATGGCTACACCTTC; CDR3aa: CASSATGANYGYTF
v_gene: TRBV4-3; d_gene: TRBD1; j_gene: TRBJ2-7; abundance: -; CDR3nt: TGCGCCAGCAGCCAGTACACAGGGGCACGGCTCTACGAGCAGTACTTC; CDR3aa: CASSQYTGARLYEQYF
v_gene: TRBV2; d_gene: -; j_gene: TRBJ1-4; abundance: once; CDR3nt: TGTGCCAGCAGTGAAGGAGTGGGGAAGAATGAAAAACTGTTTTTT; CDR3aa: CASSEGVGKNEKLFF
v_gene: TRBV10-2; d_gene: TRBD2; j_gene: TRBJ2-3; abundance: -; CDR3nt: TGCGCCAGCAGTGACGGGACTAGCGGGCCGAGGTATTTT; CDR3aa: CASSDGTSGPRYF
v_gene: TRBV18; d_gene: -; j_gene: TRBJ1-5; abundance: -; CDR3nt: TGTGCCAGCTCACAACTCCGGGACAGCAATCAGCCCCAGCATTTT; CDR3aa: CASSQLRDSNQPQHF
v_gene: TRBV28; d_gene: -; j_gene: TRBJ1-2; abundance: few; CDR3nt: TGTGCCAGCAGTTACACGGCAGCCAAGACAAAAAACTATGGCTACACCTTC; CDR3aa: CASSYTAAKTKNYGYTF
v_gene: TRBV4-3; d_gene: -; j_gene: TRBJ1-5; abundance: -; CDR3nt: TGCGCCAGCAGCCAAGATTTCACAGGGAGTAGCTATAGCAATCAGCCCCAGCATTTT; CDR3aa: CASSQDFTGSSYSNQPQHF
v_gene: TRBV5-1; d_gene: TRBD2; j_gene: TRBJ2-1; abundance: -; CDR3nt: TGCGCCAGCAGCTTACATACGGGAGGAGTGGATGAGCAGTTCTTC; CDR3aa: CASSLHTGGVDEQFF
v_gene: TRBV28; d_gene: -; j_gene: TRBJ1-1; abundance: -; CDR3nt: TGTGCCAGCAGTGACACTGAAGCTTTCTTT; CDR3aa: CASSDTEAFF
v_gene: TRBV4-1; d_gene: TRBD2; j_gene: TRBJ2-1; abundance: -; CDR3nt: TGCGCCAGCAGCCATAAGACTAGCGCAGAATACAATGAGCAGTTCTTC; CDR3aa: CASSHKTSAEYNEQFF
v_gene: TRBV4-1; d_gene: -; j_gene: TRBJ1-2; abundance: -; CDR3nt: TGCGCCAGCAGCCAAGGAAACTATGGCTACACCTTC; CDR3aa: CASSQGNYGYTF
v_gene: TRBV9; d_gene: -; j_gene: TRBJ1-1; abundance: once; CDR3nt: TGTGCCAGCAGCGTAGGAGAGGGCCCCCTTGAAGCTTTCTTT; CDR3aa: CASSVGEGPLEAFF